This T cell receptor beta chain came from a study of CD8+ T cells in alopecia areata. Study results and caveats: Possibly because of HLA-related factors, TCR sharing was less clear across patients than in mice.

This clone was seen a handful of times. Its antigen is as yet unknown. Any gene name here is a mouse gene name. Sequencing ends 4 residues short of the CDR3 end; the germline J gene provides the rest. Extracted RNA was reverse transcribed into cDNA, the sequencing template. Sequencing was performed with immunoSEQ multiplex PCR; in TCRdb, only in-frame clones are kept and a portion is missing. The sample presents about 19,000 clones, none singletons. The V and J ends lost 0 bases and 6 bases, in that order; junction bases with no gene match: 8. This CDR3 comprises 16 residues. Germline V CDR1 and CDR2: NSHNY, SYGAGN. Sorting relied on CD4, CD8alpha, NKG2D, NKG2ACE and other markers applied to pooled cutaneous lymph node cells.

The specimen was CD8+ T cells sorted from a lymph node. V gene TRBV13-1 combines with J gene TRBJ2-1, with 8 bases lining up with TRBD1. This receptor was taken from a C3H/HeJ mouse with alopecia areata. This strain's MHC haplotype is H2-k. The DNA read from the CDR3 is TGTGCCAGCAGTGATGACGGACAGGGATTTTTTGCT. Residues: CASSDDGQGFFA. The entire CDR3 is CASSDDGQGFFAEQFF.